The clone carrying this TCR beta chain was seen at least ten times. What it binds is unknown. TCRdb called the 5' RACE reads again in MiXCR, with one record for every CDR3 protein. The sample lists a few hundred thousand distinct CDR3 sequences; over 15% were seen once. These data are taken from a study of CD8 T cells in ankylosing spondylitis. Findings of the study overall: A number of the motif variants had already been described in reactive arthritis synovial fluid and blood.

The CDR3 runs 14 residues. Germline-derived CDR1 and CDR2 are SQVTM and ANQGSEA. Trimming stripped 0 bases from V and 5 bases from J, with 11 bases between. The receptor was isolated from a male donor with ankylosing spondylitis or in good health (not recorded which). Sequencing was carried out using blood, either unsorted or a sorted T cell fraction (not recorded which). The chain employs TRBV29-1 and TRBJ2-1; TRBD1 is a possible D gene (6 bases). CDR3 nucleotide sequence: TGCAGCGTTGAAGATCAGACAGGCCACAATGAGCAGTTCTTC. This translates into CSVEDQTGHNEQFF.